Below are 18 T cell receptor beta chains sequenced from a single sample in a study of T-cell memory formation after mild COVID-19 (dated by TCRdb to the early 2020s). Library creation used 5' RACE. Sequenced using an Illumina NovaSeq 6000. TCRdb reprocessed the public reads (quality trimming at Q25 with fastp, clone calling with MiXCR) and kept in-frame beta chains. Rows are unified per CDR3 protein, each entry keeping the most common DNA and genes. This sample holds 280,000 or so distinct CDR3 sequences; about a sixth were observed only once. The ten largest clones capture roughly 23% of the sample. Sequencing was performed on PBMCs or a T cell subset sorted from them (not recorded which). The origin of the receptors is a young man who had mild COVID-19 (a few samples of this study predate the infection). The sample titles of this study are shuffled in the database, so cell type and time point are left out; the donor was told from shared clones.

The chain recombines TRBV7-9 with TRBJ1-6; 8 bases match TRBD1. Germline CDR1 reads SEHNR; CDR2 reads FQNEAQ (reference sequence). This CDR3 contains 15 residues. The V gene end was trimmed by 1 base and the J gene end by 9 bases; junction bases not matched to a gene: 5. CDR3 in DNA: TGTGCCAGCAGCTTAGATTTCAGGGGGCCTTCACCCCTCCACTTT. Translation gives CASSLDFRGPSPLHF.

This clonotype was observed a few times. The chain employs TRBV6-5 and TRBJ1-2, with a weak D call TRBD1 (5 bases). The CDR3 consists of 13 residues. Germline CDR1 is MNHEY and CDR2 is SVGAGI. The germline V and J ends were trimmed by 0 bases and 6 bases, with 8 bases remaining between them. The CDR3 protein is CASSYSRGHGYTF. The CDR3 DNA sequence: TGTGCCAGCAGTTACTCGCGGGGCCATGGCTACACCTTC.

V is TRBV28 and J is TRBJ2-7; a possible D gene is TRBD1 (6 bases). V shed 2 bases and J shed 7 bases, with 15 bases lying between them. CDR3 length: 14 amino acids. Germline V gene lookup returns CDR1 MDHEN and CDR2 SYDVKM. The CDR3 spells CASSLIPDRYEQYV. The DNA of the CDR3 is TGTGCCAGCAGTTTAATCCCCGACAGGTATGAGCAGTACGTC.

The CDR3 bases are TGTGCCAGCAGCAAGGGACGGGGAAGCACAGATACGCAGTATTTT. It codes for CASSKGRGSTDTQYF. V and J are TRBV7-8 and TRBJ2-3; D may match TRBD1 or TRBD2 (5 bases each). The CDR3 loop spans 15 amino acids. CDR1 SGHVS and CDR2 FQNEAQ come from the germline V gene. Between the trimmed V and J ends, which lost 5 bases and 0 bases, there was a span of 12 bases.

This clonotype was observed a few times. The chain recombines TRBV7-6 with TRBJ1-4, with a tentative D call TRBD1 (6 bases). Germline values: CDR1 SGHVS, CDR2 FNYEAQ. This CDR3 has 14 amino acids. Trimming removed 8 bases from V and 5 bases from J, with 15 bases in between. The CDR3 DNA follows: TGTGCCAGCGGTGAACAGGGATTAAATGAAAAACTGTTTTTT. This gives the protein CASGEQGLNEKLFF.

The chain employs TRBV20-1 and TRBJ2-3; the match to TRBD2 covers 7 bases. V shed 6 bases and J 2 bases; nucleotides not matched to a gene: 5. This CDR3 region has 13 residues. Germline CDR1 DFQATT, CDR2 SNEGSKA (reference sequence). CDR3 coding DNA: TGCAGTGCAGCGGGGACTGCCACAGATACGCAGTATTTT. Protein sequence: CSAAGTATDTQYF.

This clonotype was seen only a few times. The rearrangement links TRBV11-2 to TRBJ2-3, with TRBD1 identical over 7 bases. This CDR3 is 15 amino acids long. Germline V gene lookup returns CDR1 SGHAT and CDR2 FQNNGV. The trim removed 5 bases at V and 3 bases at J, leaving 8 bases unmatched. For the CDR3, the DNA is TGTGCCAGCAGCCCGATCGAGGGGGCGACAGATACGCAGTATTTT. Amino acids: CASSPIEGATDTQYF.

This clonotype was found a few times. The chain carries TRBV6-5 and TRBJ2-5, with TRBD2 identical over 10 bases. The CDR3 is made up of 17 amino acids. J gave up 5 bases and V 5 bases, and 14 bases lay outside the gene matches. From germline, CDR1 is MNHEY and CDR2 SVGAGI. CDR3: CASSDRSGGAVWETQYF. Here the CDR3 DNA reads TGTGCCAGCAGTGACCGAAGCGGGGGGGCCGTTTGGGAGACCCAGTACTTC.

The chain couples TRBV7-2 to TRBJ2-3; D is ambiguous. The length of the CDR3 is 13 residues. Trimming pared 5 bases from V and 2 bases from J, leaving 8 bases between. Germline V gene lookup returns CDR1 SGHTA and CDR2 FQGNSA. CDR3 sequence (DNA): TGTGCCAGCAGCGACACGGACACAGATACGCAGTATTTT. Translation gives CASSDTDTDTQYF.

The chain joins TRBV7-2 to TRBJ1-3; 7 bases fit TRBD1. There are 14 residues in the CDR3. V shed 5 bases, J shed 1 base, and the junction held 2 bases outside the gene matches. In germline, CDR1 is SGHTA, CDR2 FQGNSA. CDR3 nucleotide sequence: TGTGCCAGCAGCCAGACAGGGTCTGGAAACACCATATATTTT. Protein product: CASSQTGSGNTIYF.

The chain is built from TRBV21-1 and TRBJ2-7; the tabulated D call, TRBD1, remains unverified against the DNA. TRBV21-1 is listed as a pseudogene. This CDR3 spans 17 amino acids. In nucleotides, the CDR3 is TGTGCCAGCAGTGACCGACGAACAGGGGGGAGCTCCTACGAGCAGTACGTC. Translating gives CASSDRRTGGSSYEQYV.

The CDR3 region has the DNA TGCAGCGTTGAAGTGGGGCGGGGGAGCTCCTACAATGAGCAGTTCTTC. Its protein product is CSVEVGRGSSYNEQFF. The V call is TRBV29-1, the J call TRBJ2-1, with 7 bases that match TRBD2. The CDR3 has 16 amino acids. CDR1 is SQVTM, CDR2 ANQGSEA, per germline. V was pared by 1 base and J by 0 bases, with 6 bases of the junction left unmatched.

This clonotype came up many times. The rearrangement links TRBV7-3 to TRBJ2-3; 7 nucleotides align to TRBD2. Germline V gene data show CDR1 as SGHTA and CDR2 as FQGTGA. The V and J ends lost 2 bases and 2 bases, in that order; junction bases with no gene match: 4. This CDR3 spans 15 amino acids. The CDR3: CASSLERGLTDTQYF. The CDR3 coding sequence is TGTGCCAGCAGCTTAGAGCGGGGCCTCACAGATACGCAGTATTTT.

The table lists this clonotype with a few counts. The chain couples TRBV6-5 to TRBJ1-2; D not certain. V was clipped by 3 bases and J by 8 bases, with 19 bases between them. The CDR3 is 15 amino acids. Germline V gene sequence: CDR1 MNHEY, CDR2 SVGAGI. CDR3 nucleotides: TGTGCCAGCAGTTATAGTGCCGTAACTATTAGCGGCTACACCTTC. Its protein is CASSYSAVTISGYTF.

This chain uses TRBV20-1 with TRBJ2-7, with 8 bases identical to TRBD2. With 7 bases clipped from V and 2 bases from J, the junction kept 4 bases outside the gene matches. Germline lookup yields CDR1 DFQATT and CDR2 SNEGSKA (reference sequence). This CDR3 is built from 12 residues. The CDR3 DNA reads as TGCAGTGGGGCGGGAGGAACCTACGAGCAGTACGTC. As protein: CSGAGGTYEQYV.

The J gene is TRBJ2-7, the V gene TRBV10-1; no definite D call. The germline V gene encodes CDR1 WNHNN and CDR2 SYGVQD (reference sequence). Trimming took off 3 bases at V and 2 bases at J, with 8 bases between the two ends. The CDR3 contains 13 residues. The CDR3 sequence: CASSESTTYEQYF. The CDR3 DNA sequence: TGCGCCAGCAGTGAAAGCACCACCTACGAGCAGTACTTC.

The J gene is TRBJ1-2, the V gene TRBV7-9; tentative D call: TRBD1 (6 bases). The CDR3 runs 14 residues. From germline, CDR1 is SEHNR and CDR2 FQNEAQ (reference sequence). V was shortened by 0 bases and J by 7 bases, with 12 bases between the two germline ends. CDR3 in amino acids: CASSLAGGQPGYTF. The CDR3 DNA reads as TGTGCCAGCAGCTTAGCCGGGGGCCAGCCTGGCTACACCTTC.

This clonotype was recorded a few times. The chain recombines TRBV29-1 with TRBJ1-2, with TRBD1 identical over 8 bases. V shed 4 bases, J shed 2 bases, and the junction held 0 bases outside the gene matches. CDR3 length: 12 amino acids. Germline CDR1 reads SQVTM; CDR2 reads ANQGSEA. The CDR3 is CSVGTGNYGYTF. CDR3 coding DNA: TGCAGCGTTGGGACAGGGAACTATGGCTACACCTTC.